The next 20 T cell receptor beta chains were all read from a single sample in a study of OX40 agonist ivuxolimab in advanced cancers. Receptors were amplified or captured by the immunoSEQ multiplex PCR assay. In TCRdb, the immuneACCESS table is reduced to in-frame sequences with V and J assigned. These tables do not hold every clone; where another copy was compared, an unresolved V gene accounts for under half, and the others remain unexplained. The sample data list about 85,000 clones, and approximately 83% of these were observed just once. The biggest ten clones account for less than 2% of the sample. The sequenced sample was CD4+ or CD8+ T cells sorted from blood, obtained in a trial of the OX40 agonist ivuxolimab. The receptor source for this set is an adult with an advanced solid tumor such as melanoma, head and neck, liver or kidney cancer.

The rearrangement uses TRBV19 and TRBJ1-5; unclear D gene. In germline, CDR1 is LNHDA, CDR2 SQIVND (reference sequence). This CDR3 has 13 residues. V was trimmed by 0 bases and J by 5 bases, leaving 5 bases between them. This CDR3 is CASSIDLDQPQHF. CDR3 nucleotides: TGTGCCAGTAGTATAGATCTTGATCAGCCCCAGCATTTT.

This clone was found a few times. The chain couples TRBV30 to TRBJ1-2; D unclear. CDR1 and CDR2 from the germline V gene are GTSNPN and SVGIG (reference sequence). V lost 6 bases and J lost 1, with 12 bases in between. The CDR3 loop spans 13 amino acids. The CDR3 loop is CACTPRFNYGYTF. In DNA, the CDR3 is TGTGCCTGTACTCCCAGGTTTAACTATGGCTACACCTTC. Full variable domain (missing parts from reference TRBV30 and TRBJ1-2): SQTIHQWPATLVQPVGSPLSLECTVEGTSNPNLYWYRQAAGRGLQLLFYSVGIGQISSEVPQNLSASRPQDRQFILSSKKLLLSDSGFYLCACTPRFNYGYTFGSGTRLTVV.

The chain couples TRBV6-1 to TRBJ1-3; D is unresolved. In germline, CDR1 is MNHNS, CDR2 SASEGT. Trimming pared 4 bases from V and 5 bases from J, leaving 6 bases between. The CDR3 runs to 12 residues. The DNA of the CDR3 is TGTGCCAGCAGTGTTGGGAGAAACACCATATATTTT. This codes for CASSVGRNTIYF.

The chain couples TRBV6-5 to TRBJ1-5; 9 nucleotides agree with TRBD1. Germline V gene sequence: CDR1 MNHEY, CDR2 SVGAGI. The CDR3 covers 15 residues. V shed 4 bases and J 7 bases; nucleotides not matched to a gene: 8. CDR3 region: CASSSTGGGIQPQHF. In DNA, the CDR3 is TGTGCCAGCAGTTCTACAGGGGGCGGTATCCAGCCCCAGCATTTT.

Note on this clone: A junction boundary mismatches the germline segment, possibly from a read error. V usage is TRBV11-1 and J usage is TRBJ2-5, with 8 bases fitting TRBD1. CDR1 and CDR2 from the germline V gene are SGHAT and FQDESV (reference sequence). The CDR3 is 15 residues long. The CDR3 DNA reads TGTGCCAGCAGCTACCCCGGGACAGGACAAGAGGCCCAGTACTTC. It encodes CASSYPGTGQEAQYF.

V usage is TRBV11-2 and J usage is TRBJ2-4; D is possibly TRBD2 (6 bases). The CDR3 spans 15 residues. Per the germline V gene, CDR1 is SGHAT and CDR2 is FQNNGV. The V end lost 0 bases, the J end lost 6 bases, and 12 bases lay between the germline ends. The CDR3 DNA is TGTGCCAGCAGCTTAGAGGGGGGATCGGGAAACATTCAGTACTTC. Protein sequence: CASSLEGGSGNIQYF.

The gene calls are TRBV13 and TRBJ2-7; 10 bases are a match to TRBD1. Trimming removed 3 bases from V and 3 bases from J; junction bases left unmatched: 8. Germline V gene data show CDR1 as PRHDT and CDR2 as FYEKMQ (reference sequence). The CDR3 has 16 amino acids. CDR3 nucleotides: TGTGCCAGCAGCTTGTTTGTGGACAGGGGGAACTACGAGCAGTACTTC. Translated, it gives CASSLFVDRGNYEQYF.

The chain carries TRBV10-2 and TRBJ2-5; TRBD2 might be the D (6 bases). Germline CDR1 and CDR2: WSHSY and SAAADI. The CDR3 loop spans 13 amino acids. Trimming shortened V by 7 bases and J by 4 bases, and 13 bases separated the two germline ends. CDR3 sequence (DNA): TGCGCCAGCATTGGGTTCGGGGGAGAGACCCAGTACTTC. Protein: CASIGFGGETQYF.

The rearrangement joins TRBV7-2 to TRBJ1-2; D may be TRBD1 (6 bases). The ends were cut back, 4 bases at V and 3 bases at J, with 18 bases in the middle. From germline, CDR1 is SGHTA and CDR2 FQGNSA. This CDR3 has 16 amino acids. The CDR3 loop reads CASSSGNRGAYYGYTF. CDR3 bases: TGTGCCAGCAGCTCAGGAAACCGGGGGGCCTACTATGGCTACACCTTC.

The chain couples TRBV18 to TRBJ2-1; TRBD1 is a possible D gene (7 bases). Germline values: CDR1 KGHSH, CDR2 LQKENI. The CDR3 runs to 15 residues. V dropped 1 base and J dropped 4 bases, with 11 bases sitting between them. This chain's CDR3 is CASSPLSGGYNEQFF. The CDR3 region has the DNA TGTGCCAGCTCACCACTGTCAGGGGGGTACAATGAGCAGTTCTTC.

The V call is TRBV10-3, the J call TRBJ1-3; 7 bases align to TRBD1. Losses at the gene ends were 4 bases for V and 8 bases for J; bases not matched to a gene: 14. Germline-derived CDR1 and CDR2 are ENHRY and SYGVKD. There are 16 residues in the CDR3. The DNA of the CDR3 is TGTGCCATCAGTGGGTCGCCGGGACAGAATCGGGACACCATATATTTT. Amino acids: CAISGSPGQNRDTIYF.

The chain recombines TRBV11-3 with TRBJ2-2, with D uncertain. From germline, CDR1 is SGHNT and CDR2 YENEEA. This CDR3 contains 13 residues. V was cut by 1 base and J by 4 bases, with 4 bases left in between. CDR3 DNA sequence: TGTGCCAGCAGCTTAGGGGTCACCGGGGAGCTGTTTTTT. This translates into CASSLGVTGELFF.

The chain links TRBV7-2 to TRBJ1-5; 9 bases are a match to TRBD1. Germline V gene sequence: CDR1 SGHTA, CDR2 FQGNSA. The length of the CDR3 is 15 residues. V dropped 3 bases and J dropped 6; count of bases not matched to a gene: 6. Written as DNA, the CDR3 is TGTGCCAGCAGCTTCACAGGGGGCGCGGCTCAGCCCCAGCATTTT. As protein: CASSFTGGAAQPQHF.

The J gene is TRBJ2-7, the V gene TRBV27, with D hard to call. Germline values: CDR1 MNHEY, CDR2 SMNVEV (reference sequence). The V end was cut by 0 bases, the J end by 3 bases, with 9 bases between. The CDR3 is 14 residues long. The CDR3, as DNA: TGTGCCAGCAGTTTATCCTACGGAAACTACGAGCAGTACTTC. The encoded protein is CASSLSYGNYEQYF.

This chain connects TRBV27 to TRBJ1-1; D remains ambiguous. The V end was cut by 0 bases, the J end by 5 bases, with 7 bases between. The CDR3 loop spans 13 amino acids. Per the germline V gene, CDR1 is MNHEY and CDR2 is SMNVEV (reference sequence). This chain's CDR3 is CASSLSGWTEAFF. The CDR3, as DNA: TGTGCCAGCAGTTTATCAGGGTGGACTGAAGCTTTCTTT.

This chain uses TRBV5-1 with TRBJ2-2; no definite D call. The V end lost 0 bases, the J end lost 0 bases, and 6 bases lay between the germline ends. Germline assignment: CDR1 SGHRS and CDR2 YFSETQ. The CDR3 runs to 15 residues. DNA for the CDR3: TGCGCCAGCAGCTTGGGTAATCCGAACACCGGGGAGCTGTTTTTT. Its protein is CASSLGNPNTGELFF.

The chain employs TRBV28 and TRBJ2-5, with unresolved D. Between the trimmed V and J ends, which lost 6 bases and 5 bases, there was a span of 13 bases. This CDR3 contains 13 residues. The germline V gene has CDR1 MDHEN and CDR2 SYDVKM. Written as DNA, the CDR3 is TGTGCCAGCAGAACCCAGGTCCGGGAGACCCAGTACTTC. This translates into CASRTQVRETQYF.

The rearrangement joins TRBV2 to TRBJ1-1, with D possibly being TRBD1 (5 bases). CDR3 length equals 14 residues. The ends were cut back, 6 bases at V and 5 bases at J, with 16 bases in the middle. Germline V gene sequence: CDR1 SNHLY, CDR2 FYNNEI. CDR3 nucleotide sequence: TGTGCCAGCAGCCCGGTTCGGGGGTGGACTGAAGCTTTCTTT. As protein: CASSPVRGWTEAFF.

The chain carries TRBV2 and TRBJ2-5; no firm D call. V dropped 2 bases and J dropped 4 bases, with 5 bases sitting between them. This CDR3 is 12 amino acids long. CDR1 is SNHLY and CDR2 is FYNNEI in the germline V gene. This chain's CDR3 is CASSENGETQYF. CDR3 DNA: TGTGCCAGCAGTGAAAATGGAGAGACCCAGTACTTC.

This chain joins TRBV5-4 and TRBJ1-3, with unresolved D. The CDR3 spans 15 residues. Germline CDR1 and CDR2: SGHNT and YYREEE (reference sequence). V lost 1 base to trimming and J lost 5 bases, with 13 bases between them. CDR3 sequence reads: CASSLKTDRRNTIYF. The CDR3, as DNA: TGTGCCAGCAGCTTGAAGACGGACCGACGAAACACCATATATTTT.